This T cell receptor beta chain was obtained from a study of blood T cell repertoires in COVID-19. Overall study: The cDNA or gDNA used as material had been derived from T cells, B-cell-depleted T cells, or PBMCs.

Only in-frame clones appear in the TCRdb table, and some are missing; sequencing was by immunoSEQ multiplex PCR. There are around 15,000 clones in the sample; approximately 90% occur only once, and about 9.4% lies in the top ten. The CDR3 contains 15 residues. The germline V gene encodes CDR1 SGDLS and CDR2 YYNGEE. Trimming removed 0 bases from V and 6 bases from J, with 14 bases in between. The sample was peripheral blood. The chain couples TRBV9 to TRBJ2-3; D is possibly TRBD1 (6 bases). The receptor comes from an older man with acute or convalescent COVID-19. The CDR3 nucleotides are TGTGCCAGCAGCGTAGGAGGGGGTATCGGGGATACGCAGTATTTT. It specifies CASSVGGGIGDTQYF.